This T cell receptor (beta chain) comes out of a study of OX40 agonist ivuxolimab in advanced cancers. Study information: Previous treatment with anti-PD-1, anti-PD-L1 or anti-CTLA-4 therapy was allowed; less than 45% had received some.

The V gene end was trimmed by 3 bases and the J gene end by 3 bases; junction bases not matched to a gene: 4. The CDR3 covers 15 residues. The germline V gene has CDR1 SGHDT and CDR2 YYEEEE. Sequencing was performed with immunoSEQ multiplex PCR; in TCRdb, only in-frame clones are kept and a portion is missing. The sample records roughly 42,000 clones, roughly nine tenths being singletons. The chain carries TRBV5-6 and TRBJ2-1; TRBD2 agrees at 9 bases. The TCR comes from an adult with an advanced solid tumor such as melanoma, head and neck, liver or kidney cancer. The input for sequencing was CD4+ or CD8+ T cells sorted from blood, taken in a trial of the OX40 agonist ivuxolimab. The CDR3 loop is CASSWGTSSYNEQFF. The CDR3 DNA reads TGTGCCAGCAGCTGGGGGACTAGCAGCTACAATGAGCAGTTCTTC.